The entry below describes one TCR beta chain. Its antigen is currently not known. No much larger clone is present one base from it, and per-base qualities are unavailable. Based on the germline V gene, the CDR1 and CDR2 sequences are WSHSY and SAAADI. Clipping removes 4 bases from V and 2 bases from J, with 4 as the unmatched junction base count. Including the terminal cysteine and phenylalanine, the CDR3 comprises 16 residues. Left in the record is the CDR3 DNA by itself, 48 bases read in frame from the first base. Patients with autoimmune disease history or receiving systemic immunosuppression were excluded from the trial. Peripheral blood for TCR sequencing was collected from all dose cohorts at baseline, on cycle 4 day 1, and on cycle 7 day 1. Samples came from an open-label, multicenter, first-in-human phase I dose-escalation trial of ivuxolimab. The trial enrolled adults with locally advanced or metastatic head and neck squamous cell, hepatocellular, melanoma or renal cell carcinoma. CD4+ and CD8+ T cells were sorted separately from peripheral blood before TCR sequencing.

These data originate in a study of OX40 agonist ivuxolimab in advanced cancers. The study in broad terms: Ivuxolimab, which targeted the costimulatory receptor OX40 (CD134), was an agonistic, fully human IgG2 monoclonal antibody. Intravenous ivuxolimab was administered to patients every 2 weeks at six dose levels: 0.01, 0.1, 0.3, 1.5, 3 and 10 mg/kg. Among the roughly 50 dose-escalation patients, 19 had hepatocellular carcinoma, approximately 15 melanoma, 9 renal cell carcinoma and 9 head and neck cancer. A male proportion of about 79% and a mean age of about 60 years, ranging from roughly 20 to 80, were recorded for the dose-escalation cohort. Patients were allowed to have had prior anti-PD-1, anti-PD-L1 or anti-CTLA-4 therapy, and 40% to 45% of the dose-escalation patients had been treated with checkpoint inhibitors. Three dose-escalation patients achieved partial responses, one with hepatocellular carcinoma and two with cutaneous melanoma. Peripheral TCRbeta sequencing aimed to test whether ivuxolimab altered TCR sequence diversity and caused clonal T-cell expansion. The paper reports the monotherapy dose-escalation portion (N ≈ 50 patients) of the phase I ivuxolimab trial.

To sequence the TCRbeta CDR3 region, genomic DNA was isolated from the sorted cells. The immunoSEQ Assay was used to sequence the TCRbeta CDR3 regions. The clones in this table, taken by TCRdb from immuneACCESS, are in-frame only. Not every clone is retained; where verified, under half of the shortfall comes from an unresolved V gene, and the cause of the rest is unknown. This sample holds more than 25,000 clones; approximately 78% were observed only once. Roughly a fifth of the sample is held by the ten biggest clonotypes. Paper-wide results and their limitations: Which antigens the clonally expanded peripheral T cells were specific for was not determined. In partial responders in the 0.1-3.0 mg/kg groups, normalized peripheral clonal expansion was found to be among the lowest, especially among CD8+ T cells. Clonal expansion of both CD4+ and CD8+ blood T cells was observed from baseline to week 6 at doses 0.1 to 3.0 mg/kg. Low levels of normalized T-cell clonal expansion were also shown by some nonresponding patients. After ivuxolimab, expanded clones were on average more numerous among CD8+ T cells than among CD4+ T cells.

The sample in question was CD4+ or CD8+ T cells sorted from blood, obtained in a trial of the OX40 agonist ivuxolimab. This receptor was taken from an adult with an advanced solid tumor such as melanoma, head and neck, liver or kidney cancer. The chain joins TRBV10-2 to TRBJ2-3; 12 central bases correspond to TRBD2. The CDR3 reads as follows: CASSASGRAVTDTQYF. The sequence in DNA is TGCGCCAGCAGTGCTAGCGGGAGGGCCGTCACAGATACGCAGTATTTT.